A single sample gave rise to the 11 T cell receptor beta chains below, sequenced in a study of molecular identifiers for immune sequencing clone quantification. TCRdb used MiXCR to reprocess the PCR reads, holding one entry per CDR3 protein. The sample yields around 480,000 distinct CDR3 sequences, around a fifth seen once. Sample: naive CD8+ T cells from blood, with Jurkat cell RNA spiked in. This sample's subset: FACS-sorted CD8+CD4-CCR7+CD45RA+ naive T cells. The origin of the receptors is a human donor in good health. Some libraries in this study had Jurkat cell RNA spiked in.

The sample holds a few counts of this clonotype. CDR3 coding DNA: TGTGCCAGCAGTCCCCCCGTTACAGGGAAAGGGTATGGCTACACCTTC. Protein sequence: CASSPPVTGKGYGYTF. The rearrangement links TRBV27 to TRBJ1-2; maybe TRBD1 (6 bases). Germline CDR1 reads MNHEY; CDR2 reads SMNVEV (reference sequence). The length of the CDR3 is 16 residues. V dropped 5 bases and J dropped 5 bases, with 21 bases sitting between them.

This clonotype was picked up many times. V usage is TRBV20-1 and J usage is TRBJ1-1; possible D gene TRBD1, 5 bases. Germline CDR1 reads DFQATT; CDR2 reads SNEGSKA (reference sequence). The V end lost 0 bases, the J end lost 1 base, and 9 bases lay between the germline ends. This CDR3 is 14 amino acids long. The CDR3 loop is CSAREGTENTEAFF. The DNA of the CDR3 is TGCAGTGCTAGAGAGGGGACGGAGAACACTGAAGCTTTCTTT.

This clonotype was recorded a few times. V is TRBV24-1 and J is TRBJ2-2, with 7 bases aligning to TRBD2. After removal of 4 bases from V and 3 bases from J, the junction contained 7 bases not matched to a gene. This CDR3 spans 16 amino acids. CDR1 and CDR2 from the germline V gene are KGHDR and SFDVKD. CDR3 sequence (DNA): TGTGCCACCAGTGACCCTGTTGGGGGGGACACCGGGGAGCTGTTTTTT. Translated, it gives CATSDPVGGDTGELFF.

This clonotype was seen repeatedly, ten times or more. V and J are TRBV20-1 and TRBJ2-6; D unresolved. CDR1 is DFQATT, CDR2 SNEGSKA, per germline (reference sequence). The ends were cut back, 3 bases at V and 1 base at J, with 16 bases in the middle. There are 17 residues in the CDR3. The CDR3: CSASPWTALSGANVLTF. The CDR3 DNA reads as TGCAGTGCTAGCCCCTGGACGGCCCTATCTGGGGCCAACGTCCTGACTTTC.

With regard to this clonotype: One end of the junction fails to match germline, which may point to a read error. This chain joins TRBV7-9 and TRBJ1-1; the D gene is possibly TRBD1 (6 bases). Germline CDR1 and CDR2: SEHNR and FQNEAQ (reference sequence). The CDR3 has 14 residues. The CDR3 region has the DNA TGTGCCAGCAGTCTACAGGGTTTGCACACTGAAGCTTCCTTT. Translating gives CASSLQGLHTEASF.

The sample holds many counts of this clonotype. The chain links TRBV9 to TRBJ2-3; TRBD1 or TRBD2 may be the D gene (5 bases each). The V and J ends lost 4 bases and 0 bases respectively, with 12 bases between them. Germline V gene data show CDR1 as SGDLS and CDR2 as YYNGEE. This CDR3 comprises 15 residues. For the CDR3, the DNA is TGTGCCAGCAGCTTGTGGGGGAGTAGCACAGATACGCAGTATTTT. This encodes CASSLWGSSTDTQYF.

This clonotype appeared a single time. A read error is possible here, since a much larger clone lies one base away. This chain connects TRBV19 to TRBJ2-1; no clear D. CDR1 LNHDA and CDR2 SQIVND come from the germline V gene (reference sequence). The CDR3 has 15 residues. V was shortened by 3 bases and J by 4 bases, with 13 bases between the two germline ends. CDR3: CASSILRTPYNEQFF. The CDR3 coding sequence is TGTGCCAGTAGTATTCTCCGGACCCCTTACAATGAGCAGTTCTTC.

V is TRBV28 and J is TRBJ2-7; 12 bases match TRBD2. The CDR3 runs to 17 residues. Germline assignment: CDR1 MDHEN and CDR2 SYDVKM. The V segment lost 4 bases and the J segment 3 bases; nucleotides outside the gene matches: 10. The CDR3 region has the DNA TGTGCCAGCAGTTCCCGGCCCCTAGCGGGAGGGAACTACGAGCAGTACTTC. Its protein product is CASSSRPLAGGNYEQYF.

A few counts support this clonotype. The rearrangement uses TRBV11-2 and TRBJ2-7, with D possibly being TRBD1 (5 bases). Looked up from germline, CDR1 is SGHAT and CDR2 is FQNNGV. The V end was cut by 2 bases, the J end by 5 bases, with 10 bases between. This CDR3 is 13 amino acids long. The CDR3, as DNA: TGTGCCAGCAGCTTACTACTGACAGACGAGCAGTACTTC. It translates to CASSLLLTDEQYF.

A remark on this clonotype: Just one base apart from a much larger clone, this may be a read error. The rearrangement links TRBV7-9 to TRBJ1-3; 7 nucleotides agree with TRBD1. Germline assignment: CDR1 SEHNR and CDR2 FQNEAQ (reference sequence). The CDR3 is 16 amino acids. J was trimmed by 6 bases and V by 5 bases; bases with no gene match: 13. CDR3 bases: TGTGCCAGCAGCCCGATCATGGGACAGCTTATAAACACCATATATTTT. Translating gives CASSPIMGQLINTIYF.

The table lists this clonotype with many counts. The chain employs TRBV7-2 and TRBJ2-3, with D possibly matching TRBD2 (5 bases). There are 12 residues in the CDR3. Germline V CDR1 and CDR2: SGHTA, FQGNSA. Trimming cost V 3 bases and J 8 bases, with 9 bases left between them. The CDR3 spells CASSLGEPTQYF. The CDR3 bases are TGTGCCAGCAGCTTGGGAGAGCCTACGCAGTATTTT. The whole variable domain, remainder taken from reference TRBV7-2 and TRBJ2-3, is GAGVSQSPSNKVTEKGKDVELRCDPISGHTALYWYRQSLGQGLEFLIYFQGNSAPDKSGLPSDRFSAERTGGSVSTLTIQRTQQEDSAVYLCASSLGEPTQYFGPGTRLTVL.